This entry describes one TCR beta chain. Antigen specificity is unknown. This entry comes from a study of graft-versus-host responses after intestinal transplantation. Across the study: Anti-thymocyte globulin induction was given to all recipients, followed by tacrolimus and steroids for about 3 years. Overall study findings and caveats: Declines in HvG clones occurring early post-transplant were associated with peak circulating GvH clone levels.

The CDR3 is 15 amino acids. Trimming left V 0 bases short and J 4 bases short, with 13 bases between. Germline V gene data show CDR1 as SGDLS and CDR2 as YYNGEE. Sequenced by immunoSEQ multiplex PCR; TCRdb stores in-frame clones only, minus some. The data contain about 110,000 clones, approximately 90% of them singletons. The source material was unstimulated CD4+ T cells sorted from spleen or lymph node cells, sampled before transplant. This sequence joins TRBV9 and TRBJ1-2; D perhaps matches TRBD1 (6 bases). The clonotype comes from a human donor who was the organ donor for an intestinal transplant. Here the CDR3 DNA reads TGTGCCAGCAGCGTAGATCAGGGGCGCTCCTATGGCTACACCTTC. As protein: CASSVDQGRSYGYTF.